Shown below are 18 T cell receptor beta chains from a single sample sequenced in a study of blood T cell repertoires in COVID-19. The data were produced by immunoSEQ multiplex PCR, yet TCRdb's version contains in-frame clones alone and is incomplete. Counted here are 170,000 or so clones, approximately 88% occurring once; the ten biggest clones make up roughly 13%. The specimen was peripheral blood. These receptors originate from a man between 18 and 35 years old with active or convalescent COVID-19.

The V call is TRBV4-2, the J call TRBJ1-4; TRBD1 matches at 9 bases. Per the germline V gene, CDR1 is LGHNA and CDR2 is YNFKEQ. V trimming: 0 bases; J trimming: 7 bases; junction bases outside the gene matches: 9. The CDR3 covers 17 residues. CDR3 nucleotides: TGTGCCAGCAGCCAAGAATCGCAGGACAGGGGTGGTGAAAAACTGTTTTTT. Its translation: CASSQESQDRGGEKLFF.

CDR3 sequence: CATRGPYEQYF. DNA of the CDR3: TGTGCCACCAGGGGCCCCTACGAGCAGTACTTC. The chain recombines TRBV27 with TRBJ2-7, with D perhaps TRBD1 (6 bases). This CDR3 spans 11 amino acids. The germline V gene has CDR1 MNHEY and CDR2 SMNVEV (reference sequence). V gave up 10 bases and J gave up 2 bases, with 9 bases separating them.

The CDR3 region has the DNA TGTGCCAGCAGCCCGGGACAGGGCGGGGGAGCTTTCTTT. This translates into CASSPGQGGGAFF. V and J are TRBV6-6 and TRBJ1-1, with TRBD1 identical over 9 bases. V dropped 6 bases and J dropped 10; count of bases not matched to a gene: 9. Germline CDR1 MNHNY, CDR2 SVGAGI (reference sequence). The CDR3 is 13 amino acids.

The chain employs TRBV29-1 and TRBJ2-2, with 8 bases lining up with TRBD1. Germline values: CDR1 SQVTM, CDR2 ANQGSEA. Unmatched junction bases numbered 9, after V lost 6 bases and J lost 3 bases. This CDR3 has 15 amino acids. In DNA, the CDR3 is TGCAGCGTGGCCGGGACAGGCAGTCACACCGGGGAGCTGTTTTTT. This codes for CSVAGTGSHTGELFF.

The V call is TRBV7-2, the J call TRBJ1-1; D perhaps matches TRBD1 (5 bases). Trimming took off 5 bases at V and 1 base at J, with 14 bases between the two ends. The germline gives CDR1 SGHTA, CDR2 FQGNSA. The CDR3 runs 15 residues. Written as DNA, the CDR3 is TGTGCCAGCAGCCTCCAGGGCACTCCGAACACTGAAGCTTTCTTT. As protein: CASSLQGTPNTEAFF.

This clone was observed at least ten times. This chain connects TRBV6-1 to TRBJ1-5; TRBD1 is a possible D gene (6 bases). Germline V gene lookup returns CDR1 MNHNS and CDR2 SASEGT. This CDR3 region has 15 residues. V shed 1 base and J shed 8 bases, with 15 bases lying between them. The CDR3 region is CASSEVKGEGKPQHF. The CDR3 bases are TGTGCCAGCAGTGAAGTTAAGGGGGAAGGAAAGCCCCAGCATTTT.

This chain links TRBV5-1 with TRBJ1-6; D not resolved. Between the trimmed V and J ends, which lost 0 bases and 7 bases, there was a span of 5 bases. Germline V gives CDR1 SGHRS, CDR2 YFSETQ. CDR3 length: 13 residues. This CDR3 is CASSLAQNSPLHF. CDR3 sequence (DNA): TGCGCCAGCAGCTTGGCCCAGAATTCACCCCTCCACTTT.

The rearrangement uses TRBV30 and TRBJ1-3; no clear D gene. The CDR3 extends over 15 amino acids. Per germline, CDR1 GTSNPN and CDR2 SVGIG (reference sequence). With 6 bases removed from V and 1 base from J, the gap between germline ends came to 16 bases. CDR3 coding DNA: TGTGCCTGCCCCGGTTCGCTCCCTTCTGGAAACACCATATATTTT. The encoded protein is CACPGSLPSGNTIYF.

This chain uses TRBV7-2 with TRBJ1-2, with TRBD1 matching 10 bases. The ends lost 5 bases at V and 2 bases at J; junction bases unmatched: 5. Germline-derived CDR1 and CDR2 are SGHTA and FQGNSA. This CDR3 region has 15 residues. The CDR3 loop is CASSAPGQGNYGYTF. CDR3 sequence (DNA): TGTGCCAGCAGCGCTCCGGGACAGGGGAACTATGGCTACACCTTC.

This chain joins TRBV11-2 and TRBJ2-1, with a possible D match to TRBD2 (7 bases). The CDR3 spans 13 residues. Trimming left V 3 bases short and J 6 bases short, with 9 bases between. Per the germline V gene, CDR1 is SGHAT and CDR2 is FQNNGV. The CDR3: CASSFGGANEQFF. In DNA form, the CDR3 reads TGTGCCAGCAGCTTTGGGGGGGCCAATGAGCAGTTCTTC.

The V gene is TRBV11-2, the J gene TRBJ2-1; 8 bases line up with TRBD2. The CDR3 is made up of 14 amino acids. The V and J ends lost 3 bases and 8 bases, in that order; junction bases with no gene match: 6. The germline V gene encodes CDR1 SGHAT and CDR2 FQNNGV. CDR3 coding DNA: TGTGCCAGCAGCTTTGCGGGAGGTTCGGATGAGCAGTTCTTC. Residues: CASSFAGGSDEQFF. Using reference TRBV11-2 and TRBJ2-1 for the parts outside the CDR3, the full variable domain is EAGVAQSPRYKIIEKRQSVAFWCNPISGHATLYWYQQILGQGPKLLIQFQNNGVVDDSQLPKDRFSAERLKGVDSTLKIQPAKLEDSAVYLCASSFAGGSDEQFFGPGTRLTVL.

This chain connects TRBV19 to TRBJ1-5, with TRBD1 matching 11 bases. The CDR3 sequence is 17 residues long. Germline CDR1 is LNHDA and CDR2 is SQIVND (reference sequence). V lost 6 bases and J lost 5; bases outside the gene matches: 12. CDR3: CASRWRDRGSVDQPQHF. CDR3 DNA: TGTGCCAGTAGATGGAGGGACAGGGGGAGTGTGGATCAGCCCCAGCATTTT.

The rearrangement uses TRBV15 and TRBJ2-7, with 8 bases matching TRBD2. The CDR3 is 16 amino acids. In germline, CDR1 is LNHNV, CDR2 YYDKDF (reference sequence). V gave up 0 bases and J gave up 5 bases; unmatched junction bases: 9. Here the CDR3 DNA reads TGTGCCACCAGCAGAGAACCCGGACTAGCTGGGCACGAGCAGTACTTC. It codes for CATSREPGLAGHEQYF.

The J gene is TRBJ2-1, the V gene TRBV6-6, with TRBD2 identical over 7 bases. From germline, CDR1 is MNHNY and CDR2 SVGAGI (reference sequence). The CDR3 length is 14 residues. V dropped 5 bases and J dropped 5; count of bases not matched to a gene: 6. CDR3: CASSTGLGHNEQFF. The CDR3 coding sequence is TGTGCCAGCAGTACCGGACTAGGCCACAATGAGCAGTTCTTC.

The V gene is TRBV28, the J gene TRBJ1-1, with D maybe TRBD1 (5 bases). CDR1 and CDR2 from the germline V gene are MDHEN and SYDVKM. CDR3 length: 14 amino acids. V was clipped by 2 bases and J by 4 bases, with 11 bases between them. The CDR3 DNA follows: TGTGCCAGCAGTTTAGGCGGGGGATCCACTGAAGCTTTCTTT. This codes for CASSLGGGSTEAFF.

The rearrangement links TRBV6-6 to TRBJ1-5; 8 positions agree with TRBD1. Per the germline V gene, CDR1 is MNHNY and CDR2 is SVGAGI (reference sequence). J gave up 3 bases and V 5 bases, and 3 bases lay outside the gene matches. The CDR3 consists of 14 residues. The CDR3 DNA is TGTGCCAGCAGTAAGGGACAGGTCAATCAGCCCCAGCATTTT. It is translated as CASSKGQVNQPQHF.

The chain has TRBV5-6 and TRBJ2-1; D gene ambiguous. This CDR3 comprises 13 residues. Germline values: CDR1 SGHDT, CDR2 YYEEEE. Trimming removed 3 bases at V and 0 bases at J, with 4 bases between. CDR3 DNA: TGTGCCAGCAGCTCGGGCTCCTACAATGAGCAGTTCTTC. It codes for CASSSGSYNEQFF.

The chain uses TRBV13 and TRBJ2-5; 9 bases are shared with TRBD2. J gave up 5 bases and V 3 bases, and 10 bases lay outside the gene matches. Germline V gives CDR1 PRHDT, CDR2 FYEKMQ (reference sequence). CDR3 length: 16 residues. The CDR3 nucleotides are TGTGCCAGCAGCTTTTTAATCGCGGGGGGGCGTGAGACCCAGTACTTC. It yields the protein CASSFLIAGGRETQYF.